The sequence of this TCR beta chain was determined in a study of CD4 T cells in relation to SARS-CoV-2 and coronaviruses. Study overall: No peptide or an HIV-1 Nef peptide pool served as negative control.

As to this clone: Its cognate antigen is unknown.

Trimming shortened V by 6 bases and J by 4 bases, and 12 bases separated the two germline ends. This CDR3 region has 14 residues. Germline V CDR1 and CDR2: SNHLY, FYNNEI. Before the COVID-19 pandemic, during about 2011-2019, CD4+ T cells were taken from unexposed donors. Isolation of CD4+ T cells took place after roughly nine days in culture. Cells permitting, SARS-CoV-2 S/N and four cold-coronavirus spikes were tested on unexposed-donor CD4+ T cells. Half the medium was replaced with IL-2 medium on days 3 and 7. Sequencing used immunoSEQ multiplex PCR; TCRdb keeps in-frame clones, though not all of them. The sample consists of roughly 23,000 clones, 65% to 70% of them appearing once.

This TCR came from a human donor in good health. Sample: CD4+ T cells from PBMCs, cultured in vitro. V and J are TRBV2 and TRBJ2-2; D unclear. CDR3: CASRTTLLTGELFF. The CDR3 DNA follows: TGTGCCAGCAGGACGACACTTCTCACCGGGGAGCTGTTTTTT.